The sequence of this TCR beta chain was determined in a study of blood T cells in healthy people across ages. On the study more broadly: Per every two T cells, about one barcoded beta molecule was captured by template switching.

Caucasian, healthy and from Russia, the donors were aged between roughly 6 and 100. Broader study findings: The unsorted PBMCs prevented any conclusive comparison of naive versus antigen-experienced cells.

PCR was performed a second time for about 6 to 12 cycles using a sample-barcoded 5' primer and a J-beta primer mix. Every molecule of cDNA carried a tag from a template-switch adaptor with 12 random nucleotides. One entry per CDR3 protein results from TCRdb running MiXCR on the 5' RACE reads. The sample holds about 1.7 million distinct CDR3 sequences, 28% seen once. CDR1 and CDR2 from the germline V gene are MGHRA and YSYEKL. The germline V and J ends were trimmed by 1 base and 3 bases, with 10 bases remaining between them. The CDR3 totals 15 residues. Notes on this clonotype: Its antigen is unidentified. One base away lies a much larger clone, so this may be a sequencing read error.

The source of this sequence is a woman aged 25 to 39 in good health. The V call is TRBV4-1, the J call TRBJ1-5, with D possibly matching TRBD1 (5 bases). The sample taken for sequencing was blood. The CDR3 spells CASSQVSGTNQPQHF. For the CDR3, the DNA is TGCGCCAGCAGCCAAGTTTCCGGGACCAATCAGCCCCAGCATTTT.